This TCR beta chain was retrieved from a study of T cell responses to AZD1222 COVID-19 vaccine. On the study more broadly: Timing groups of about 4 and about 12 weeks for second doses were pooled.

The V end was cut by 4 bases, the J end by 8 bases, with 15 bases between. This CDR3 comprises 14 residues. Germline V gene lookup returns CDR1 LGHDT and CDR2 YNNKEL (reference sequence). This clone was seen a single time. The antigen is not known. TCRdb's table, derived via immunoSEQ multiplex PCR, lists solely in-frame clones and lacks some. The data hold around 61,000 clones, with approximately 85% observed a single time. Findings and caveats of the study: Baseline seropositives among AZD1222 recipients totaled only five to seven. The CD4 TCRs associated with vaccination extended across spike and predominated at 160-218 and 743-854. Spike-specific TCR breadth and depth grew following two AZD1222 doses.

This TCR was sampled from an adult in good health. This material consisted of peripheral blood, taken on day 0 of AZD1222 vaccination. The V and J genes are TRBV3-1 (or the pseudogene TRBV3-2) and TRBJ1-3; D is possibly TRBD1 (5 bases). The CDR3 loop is CASSPTSRGHTIYF. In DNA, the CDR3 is TGTGCCAGCAGCCCGACGAGCCGGGGACACACCATATATTTT.